This T cell receptor beta chain derives from a study of blood T cell repertoires in COVID-19. In the study overall: Acute and convalescent COVID-19 samples came from the United States, Italy and Spain.

Clones were sequenced by immunoSEQ multiplex PCR, and TCRdb holds only the in-frame ones, with some missing. Of approximately 150,000 clones listed, 81% are singletons. The CDR3 sequence is 14 residues long. Trimming removed 2 bases at V and 2 bases at J, with 10 bases between. The germline CDR1 and CDR2 sequences are MNHNY and SVGAGI (reference sequence). The clonotype was recovered from a man in his 60s with active or convalescent COVID-19. Sequencing was carried out using peripheral blood. The chain joins TRBV6-6 to TRBJ2-7; TRBD1 is a possible D gene (5 bases). The chain's CDR3 is CASSYATDTYEQYF. For the CDR3, the DNA is TGTGCCAGCAGTTACGCGACGGACACCTACGAGCAGTACTTC.